The present T cell receptor (beta chain) was sequenced within a study of blood T cell repertoires in COVID-19. Across the whole study: Specimens from acute and convalescent COVID-19 originated in the United States, Italy and Spain. In each case, the material was cDNA or gDNA derived from T cells, B-cell-depleted T cells, or PBMCs.

How the authors handled the data: Nucleated cell number was recorded as an estimate derived from reference gene primer amplification. Assay used: immunoSEQ multiplex PCR; TCRdb lists only in-frame clones, some missing. The DNA gave D and trimming, while V, J and clone size come from that table. The table includes more than 100,000 clones, roughly 85% detected once. The germline V and J ends were trimmed by 1 base and 8 bases, with 11 bases remaining between them. CDR3 size: 14 residues. Looked up from germline, CDR1 is MGHRA and CDR2 is YSYEKL. In this sample, this clone turned up once. Material: peripheral blood. This clonotype was sampled from a man between 50 and 59 years old in a cohort sampled during active COVID-19. The chain uses TRBV4-1 and TRBJ2-2; tentatively, D is TRBD2 (5 bases). Here the CDR3 reads CASSQGSRVGELFF. The CDR3 coding sequence is TGCGCCAGCAGCCAAGGGTCGCGGGTGGGGGAGCTGTTTTTT.